Sequencing of this TCR beta chain was carried out in a study of blood T cell repertoires in COVID-19. On the study more broadly: Researchers got acute and convalescent COVID-19 samples from the United States, Italy and Spain. Sources were T cells, B-cell-depleted T cells, or PBMCs; the material itself was cDNA or gDNA.

Repertoires were generated with immunoSEQ multiplex PCR, while TCRdb's copy carries only in-frame clones and drops some. The table includes about 270,000 clones, about 85% detected once. The trim removed 0 bases at V and 4 bases at J, leaving 6 bases unmatched. Germline V CDR1 and CDR2: SGHRS, YFSETQ. This CDR3 contains 18 residues. The sequence derives from a man in his sixties who had recovered from COVID-19. The sample consisted of peripheral blood. The V call is TRBV5-1, the J call TRBJ2-1; TRBD2 matches 14 bases. CDR3 sequence reads: CASSLVIRLAGGYNEQFF. Written as DNA, the CDR3 is TGCGCCAGCAGCTTGGTCATTCGACTAGCGGGGGGGTACAATGAGCAGTTCTTC.